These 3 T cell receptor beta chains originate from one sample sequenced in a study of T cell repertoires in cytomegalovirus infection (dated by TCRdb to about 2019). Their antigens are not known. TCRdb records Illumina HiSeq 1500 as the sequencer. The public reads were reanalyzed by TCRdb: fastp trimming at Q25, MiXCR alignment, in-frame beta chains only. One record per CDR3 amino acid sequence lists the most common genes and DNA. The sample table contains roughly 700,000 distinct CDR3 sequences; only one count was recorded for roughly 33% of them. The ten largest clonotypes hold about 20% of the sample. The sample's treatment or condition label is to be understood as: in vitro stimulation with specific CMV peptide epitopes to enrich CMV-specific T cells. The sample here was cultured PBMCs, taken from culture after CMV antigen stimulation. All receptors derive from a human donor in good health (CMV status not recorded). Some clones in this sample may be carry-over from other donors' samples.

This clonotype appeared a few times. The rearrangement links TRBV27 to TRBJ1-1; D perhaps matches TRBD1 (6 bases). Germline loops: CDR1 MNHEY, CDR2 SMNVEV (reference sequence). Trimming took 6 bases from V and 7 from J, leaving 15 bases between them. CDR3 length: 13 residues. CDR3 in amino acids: CASRRGGGNEAFF. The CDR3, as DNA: TGTGCCAGCAGGCGAGGGGGGGGAAATGAAGCTTTCTTT.

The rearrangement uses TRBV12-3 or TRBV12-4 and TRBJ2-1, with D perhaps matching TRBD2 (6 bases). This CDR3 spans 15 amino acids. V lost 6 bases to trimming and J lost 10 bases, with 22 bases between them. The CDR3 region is CASSRGAPGSEEQFF. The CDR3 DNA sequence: TGTGCCAGCAGCCGCGGGGCTCCAGGCTCCGAGGAGCAGTTCTTC.

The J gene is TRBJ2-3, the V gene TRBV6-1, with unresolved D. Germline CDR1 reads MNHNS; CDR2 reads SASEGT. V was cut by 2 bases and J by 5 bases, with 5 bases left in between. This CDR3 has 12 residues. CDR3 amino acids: CASSELQDTQYF. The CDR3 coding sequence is TGTGCCAGCAGTGAACTGCAAGATACGCAGTATTTT.